This TCR beta chain was identified in a study of OX40 agonist ivuxolimab in advanced cancers. Study-wide context: Ivuxolimab, an agonistic anti-OX40 (CD134) antibody, was given to patients. Males comprised around four fifths of the group, whose mean age was about 60 years (range about 20 to 90).

Germline lookup yields CDR1 SQVTM and CDR2 ANQGSEA. V lost 7 bases to trimming and J lost 4 bases, with 10 bases between them. The CDR3 has 12 residues. Repertoires were generated with immunoSEQ multiplex PCR, while TCRdb's copy carries only in-frame clones and drops some. The sample records about 37,000 clones, 60% to 80% being singletons. This clone appeared once. Blood samples were obtained at baseline, cycle 4 day 1, and cycle 7 day 1. The chain uses TRBV29-1 and TRBJ2-2; TRBD1 is a possible D gene (6 bases). Sample: CD4+ or CD8+ T cells sorted from blood, taken in a trial of the OX40 agonist ivuxolimab. The clonotype comes from an adult with an advanced solid tumor such as melanoma, head and neck, liver or kidney cancer. DNA for the CDR3: TGCAGCGGTCGCAGGGGCACCGGGGAGCTGTTTTTT. This gives the protein CSGRRGTGELFF.